The clone carrying this T cell receptor (beta chain) was recorded once. TCRdb keeps only in-frame clones here, not all; method: immunoSEQ multiplex PCR. The table includes around 120,000 clones, about 89% detected once. V dropped 3 bases and J dropped 6 bases, with 10 bases sitting between them. CDR1 LNHDA and CDR2 SQIVND come from the germline V gene (reference sequence). The CDR3 spans 13 residues. These data belong to a study of blood T cell repertoires in COVID-19. The receptor comes from a woman in her 70s with acute or convalescent COVID-19. The material sequenced was peripheral blood. The chain has TRBV19 and TRBJ2-3; TRBD1 is a possible D gene (5 bases). The CDR3 loop is CASSIQGWDTQYF. The CDR3 DNA is TGTGCCAGTAGTATTCAGGGTTGGGATACGCAGTATTTT.